Below, 30 T cell receptor beta chains from the same sample are listed, as sequenced in a study of identifying expanded T cells in peripheral blood. Produced via immunoSEQ multiplex PCR; TCRdb's table is partial and in-frame only. The table lists about 100,000 clones, approximately 90% of them singletons. The sample taken for sequencing was blood. Every receptor here comes from a person aged 18 to 75 in good health.

The chain is built from TRBV11-2 and TRBJ2-5, with D possibly called TRBD1 or TRBD2 (5 bases each). The V end was cut by 5 bases, the J end by 7 bases, with 20 bases between. Germline CDR1 reads SGHAT; CDR2 reads FQNNGV. CDR3 length: 15 amino acids. The CDR3 spells CASSGRGVGFLTQYF. The CDR3 region has the DNA TGTGCCAGCAGCGGAAGGGGAGTTGGGTTTCTGACCCAGTACTTC.

This chain uses TRBV7-8 with TRBJ2-7; no reliable D call. The CDR3 sequence is 15 residues long. Germline CDR1 and CDR2: SGHVS and FQNEAQ. The ends were cut back, 2 bases at V and 7 bases at J, with 18 bases in the middle. The CDR3 DNA reads TGTGCCAGCAGCTTAAGTGCGTTTAAAGGGAATGAGCAGTACTTC. This translates into CASSLSAFKGNEQYF.

This chain connects TRBV10-3 to TRBJ2-2, with a possible D match to TRBD1 (6 bases). The V and J ends lost 3 bases and 7 bases respectively, with 6 bases between them. This CDR3 contains 12 residues. Germline loops: CDR1 ENHRY, CDR2 SYGVKD. The CDR3 protein is CAISEGGGELFF. The CDR3 DNA is TGTGCCATCAGTGAAGGGGGCGGGGAGCTGTTTTTT.

The chain couples TRBV6-6 to TRBJ2-7; D not certain. The CDR3 consists of 15 residues. V was pared by 2 bases and J by 3 bases, with 14 bases between. Germline assignment: CDR1 MNHNY and CDR2 SVGAGI (reference sequence). The DNA for the CDR3 is TGTGCCAGCAGTTACGATCGGCTAGTTATCTACGAGCAGTACTTC. Encoded protein: CASSYDRLVIYEQYF.

This clone was counted a single time. The rearrangement uses TRBV5-1 and TRBJ2-3, with D unclear. The ends were cut back, 0 bases at V and 0 bases at J, with 5 bases in the middle. The CDR3 length is 14 residues. CDR1 and CDR2 from the germline V gene are SGHRS and YFSETQ. CDR3 loop: CASSLDGSTDTQYF. CDR3 DNA sequence: TGCGCCAGCAGCTTGGATGGCAGCACAGATACGCAGTATTTT.

V is TRBV4-1 and J is TRBJ2-5, with D perhaps matching TRBD1 or TRBD2 (6 bases each). With 3 bases removed from V and 5 bases from J, the gap between germline ends came to 13 bases. The CDR3 extends over 14 amino acids. CDR1 is MGHRA and CDR2 is YSYEKL in the germline V gene. The CDR3, as DNA: TGCGCCAGCAGCCATGGGGGGCCAGGGGAGACCCAGTACTTC. This gives the protein CASSHGGPGETQYF.

This clone was observed a single time. The chain combines TRBV7-9 with TRBJ1-3; D not certain. This CDR3 comprises 16 residues. Germline CDR1 reads SEHNR; CDR2 reads FQNEAQ (reference sequence). Trimming pared 3 bases from V and 3 bases from J, leaving 15 bases between. This CDR3 is CASSFVAVGSGNTIYF. CDR3 coding DNA: TGTGCCAGCAGCTTTGTCGCCGTGGGAAGTGGAAACACCATATATTTT.

This rearrangement joins TRBV5-1 to TRBJ2-5; 8 nucleotides agree with TRBD2. This CDR3 has 16 residues. The V gene end was trimmed by 0 bases and the J gene end by 5 bases; junction bases not matched to a gene: 9. Germline V gene lookup returns CDR1 SGHRS and CDR2 YFSETQ. The CDR3, as DNA: TGCGCCAGCAGCTTGGCCGTCGGGGGGGCCAGGGAGACCCAGTACTTC. Translation gives CASSLAVGGARETQYF.

This chain uses TRBV30 with TRBJ1-4; the D is unclear. Germline loops: CDR1 GTSNPN, CDR2 SVGIG (reference sequence). V lost 4 bases, J lost 14 bases, and 20 bases lay in between. This CDR3 contains 13 residues. The CDR3 is CAWTRNGGKGLFF. The CDR3 DNA is TGTGCCTGGACTCGGAACGGAGGGAAAGGGCTGTTTTTT.

V is TRBV28 and J is TRBJ2-7, with D possibly matching TRBD1 (7 bases). Germline values: CDR1 MDHEN, CDR2 SYDVKM. The length of the CDR3 is 15 residues. V was trimmed by 3 bases and J by 7 bases, leaving 19 bases between them. CDR3 bases: TGTGCCAGCAGTTTGGGTGGAGGGGGCAAGCTGGAGCAGTACTTC. This gives the protein CASSLGGGGKLEQYF.

The V call is TRBV27, the J call TRBJ1-2; D remains unclear. The V end was cut by 6 bases, the J end by 2 bases, with 13 bases between. Per germline, CDR1 MNHEY and CDR2 SMNVEV (reference sequence). CDR3 length: 14 amino acids. The CDR3 loop reads CASSSPILNYGYTF. The DNA for the CDR3 is TGTGCCAGCAGCTCCCCAATACTGAACTATGGCTACACCTTC.

The chain employs TRBV7-2 and TRBJ1-5; 7 bases are a match to TRBD1. Germline lookup yields CDR1 SGHTA and CDR2 FQGNSA. The J segment lost 6 bases and the V segment lost 5 bases, leaving 7 bases of the junction unmatched. The CDR3 has 14 residues. CDR3 sequence (DNA): TGTGCCAGCAGCCTCCGGCAGGGGGGTCAGCCCCAGCATTTT. Residues: CASSLRQGGQPQHF.

A single count supports this clone. The CDR3 region has the DNA TGCAGCGTTGGGGGGACTTCTCTGAACACTGAAGCTTTCTTT. This gives the protein CSVGGTSLNTEAFF. J is TRBJ1-1 and V is TRBV29-1; TRBD1 is a possible D gene (5 bases). This CDR3 region has 14 residues. V was pared by 4 bases and J by 0 bases, with 12 bases between. The germline CDR1 and CDR2 sequences are SQVTM and ANQGSEA.

This sequence joins TRBV13 and TRBJ2-3, with no clear D. CDR3 length equals 12 residues. Trimming left V 5 bases short and J 6 bases short, with 9 bases between. The germline gives CDR1 PRHDT, CDR2 FYEKMQ (reference sequence). DNA for the CDR3: TGTGCCAGCAGCCTTGTCAGGGATACGCAGTATTTT. Residues: CASSLVRDTQYF.

The chain employs TRBV5-6 and TRBJ2-7, with 7 bases lining up with TRBD1. This CDR3 has 15 amino acids. The V and J ends lost 4 bases and 0 bases, in that order; junction bases with no gene match: 7. Germline V gene sequence: CDR1 SGHDT, CDR2 YYEEEE. The CDR3 DNA reads TGTGCCAGCAGCCGTTCTCCAGGGGGCTCCTACGAGCAGTACTTC. Protein sequence: CASSRSPGGSYEQYF.

The chain is built from TRBV19 and TRBJ2-4; 11 positions match TRBD1. Trimming at V came to 7 bases and at J to 5 bases, leaving 4 bases not matched to a gene. The CDR3 is 14 amino acids. Germline CDR1 reads LNHDA; CDR2 reads SQIVND (reference sequence). The CDR3 loop reads CASTGTGGQNIQYF. The CDR3 DNA is TGTGCCAGTACTGGGACAGGGGGACAAAACATTCAGTACTTC.

The chain couples TRBV2 to TRBJ2-7, with TRBD1 identical over 10 bases. The length of the CDR3 is 17 residues. Germline-derived CDR1 and CDR2 are SNHLY and FYNNEI. The trim removed 2 bases at V and 5 bases at J, leaving 12 bases unmatched. The CDR3 here is CASSEQWGQGIIHEQYF. For the CDR3, the DNA is TGTGCCAGCAGTGAACAATGGGGACAGGGGATAATCCACGAGCAGTACTTC.

V usage is TRBV19 and J usage is TRBJ2-7, with a weak D call TRBD2 (5 bases). The CDR3 loop spans 13 amino acids. Trimming took 3 bases from V and 6 from J, leaving 12 bases between them. Germline CDR1 is LNHDA and CDR2 is SQIVND (reference sequence). In DNA form, the CDR3 reads TGTGCCAGTAGTATTGGGGAGCGATCCGAGCAGTACTTC. It translates to CASSIGERSEQYF.

The V gene is TRBV6-6, the J gene TRBJ1-5; D ambiguous. V lost 11 bases and J 1 base, leaving 18 bases between the germline ends. Germline assignment: CDR1 MNHNY and CDR2 SVGAGI (reference sequence). The CDR3 contains 15 residues. The CDR3 coding sequence is TGTGCCGCCTCCGGAGGCCTTGGGAGCAATCAGCCCCAGCATTTT. Protein: CAASGGLGSNQPQHF.

This chain joins TRBV5-1 and TRBJ1-1; D is unclear. Germline V gene data show CDR1 as SGHRS and CDR2 as YFSETQ. V lost 0 bases, J lost 3 bases, and 6 bases lay in between. This CDR3 contains 13 residues. The CDR3 bases are TGCGCCAGCAGCTTGGGGGAGTACACTGAAGCTTTCTTT. It translates to CASSLGEYTEAFF.

The V gene is TRBV7-2, the J gene TRBJ2-5, with D uncertain. The germline V gene has CDR1 SGHTA and CDR2 FQGNSA. Deletions cut 0 bases from V and 1 base from J, with 12 bases between. The CDR3 spans 16 residues. The CDR3 sequence is CASSLAPRWAQETQYF. CDR3 sequence (DNA): TGTGCCAGCAGCTTAGCGCCTCGATGGGCCCAAGAGACCCAGTACTTC.

The chain recombines TRBV4-2 with TRBJ1-1; D unclear. This CDR3 contains 14 residues. Trimming took off 4 bases at V and 7 bases at J, with 16 bases between the two ends. Per the germline V gene, CDR1 is LGHNA and CDR2 is YNFKEQ. The CDR3 region is CASSPSSTPVEAFF. CDR3 nucleotide sequence: TGTGCCAGCAGCCCCTCATCGACCCCGGTTGAAGCTTTCTTT.

This clone was observed a single time. The chain employs TRBV7-8 and TRBJ2-5, with 12 bases identical to TRBD2. With V trimmed by 8 bases and J by 3 bases, 7 bases remained unmatched. Germline V lookup: CDR1 SGHVS, CDR2 FQNEAQ. The CDR3 is 15 amino acids. CDR3 sequence (DNA): TGTGCCAGCTCGTCCCGGACTAGCGGGAAAGAGACCCAGTACTTC. Translation gives CASSSRTSGKETQYF.

V and J are TRBV27 and TRBJ2-5; TRBD1 matches at 9 bases. The tail of the sequence fits TRBJ2-7 better, so the J call may be wrong. This CDR3 has 15 amino acids. CDR1 and CDR2 from the germline V gene are MNHEY and SMNVEV (reference sequence). CDR3 coding DNA: TGTGCCAGCAGTTCGGGACAGGGCTCATCCTACGAGCAGTACTTC. It is translated as CASSSGQGSSYEQYF.

The V call is TRBV6-5, the J call TRBJ2-3; D ambiguous. The CDR3 is 15 residues long. V lost 0 bases, J lost 5 bases, and 12 bases lay in between. Germline V gene data show CDR1 as MNHEY and CDR2 as SVGAGI. The CDR3 here is CASSYSTSGRDTQYF. CDR3 coding DNA: TGTGCCAGCAGTTACTCGACTTCAGGTAGAGATACGCAGTATTTT.

This clone showed up just once. The chain uses TRBV11-2 and TRBJ2-7; D possibly corresponds to TRBD2 (5 bases). With 3 bases removed from V and 3 bases from J, the gap between germline ends came to 12 bases. This CDR3 region has 14 residues. CDR1 and CDR2 from the germline V gene are SGHAT and FQNNGV. CDR3 nucleotides: TGTGCCAGCAGCTTTCGGCCGGGGAGCTACGAGCAGTACTTC. Translated: CASSFRPGSYEQYF.

A single count supports this clone. The chain carries TRBV6-1 and TRBJ2-1; 8 bases are shared with TRBD1. CDR1 MNHNS and CDR2 SASEGT come from the germline V gene. This CDR3 is built from 15 residues. The V segment lost 2 bases and the J segment 4 bases; nucleotides outside the gene matches: 4. The CDR3 reads CASSEQGAGYNEQFF. The CDR3 DNA reads as TGTGCCAGCAGTGAACAGGGGGCGGGTTACAATGAGCAGTTCTTC.

DNA of the CDR3: TGTGCCAGCAGTGAAATATCTAGCGGGGGGGCCGGGTACGAGCAGTACTTC. This sequence encodes CASSEISSGGAGYEQYF. The rearrangement uses TRBV2 and TRBJ2-7, with 12 bases lining up with TRBD2. Germline trimming cut 2 bases from V and 4 bases from J; bases unmatched to any gene: 9. This CDR3 region has 17 residues. Germline V gives CDR1 SNHLY, CDR2 FYNNEI.

The chain couples TRBV27 to TRBJ2-4; TRBD2 matches 7 bases. Germline CDR1 is MNHEY and CDR2 is SMNVEV (reference sequence). CDR3 size: 15 residues. J was trimmed by 6 bases and V by 5 bases; bases with no gene match: 10. The CDR3 region is CASSLYRTRGNIQYF. CDR3 bases: TGTGCCAGCAGTCTCTACCGGACTAGGGGAAACATTCAGTACTTC.

This chain links TRBV6-6 with TRBJ1-5, with D possibly matching TRBD1 (6 bases). The V gene lost 10 bases and the J gene lost 6 bases, with 19 bases spanning the gap. The CDR3 length is 14 residues. The germline V gene has CDR1 MNHNY and CDR2 SVGAGI (reference sequence). The CDR3 sequence: CATAATGLRQPQHF. The CDR3 bases are TGTGCCACCGCTGCCACAGGGTTGCGTCAGCCCCAGCATTTT.